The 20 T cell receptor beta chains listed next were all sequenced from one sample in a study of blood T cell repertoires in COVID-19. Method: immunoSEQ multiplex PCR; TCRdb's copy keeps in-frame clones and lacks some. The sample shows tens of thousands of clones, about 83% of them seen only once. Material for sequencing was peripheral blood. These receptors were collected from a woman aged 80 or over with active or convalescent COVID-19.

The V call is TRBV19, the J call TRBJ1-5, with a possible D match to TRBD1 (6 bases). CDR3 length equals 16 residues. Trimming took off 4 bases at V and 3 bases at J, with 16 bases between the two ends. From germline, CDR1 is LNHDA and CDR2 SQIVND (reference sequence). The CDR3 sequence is CASSNYGQGYNQPQHF. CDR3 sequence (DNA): TGTGCCAGTAGTAATTATGGCCAGGGGTACAATCAGCCCCAGCATTTT.

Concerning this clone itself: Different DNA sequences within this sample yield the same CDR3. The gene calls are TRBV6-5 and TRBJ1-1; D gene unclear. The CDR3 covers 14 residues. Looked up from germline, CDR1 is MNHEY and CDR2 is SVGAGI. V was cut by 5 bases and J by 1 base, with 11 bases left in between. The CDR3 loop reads CASSHPESNTEAFF. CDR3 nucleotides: TGTGCCAGCAGTCACCCCGAGTCGAACACTGAAGCTTTCTTT.

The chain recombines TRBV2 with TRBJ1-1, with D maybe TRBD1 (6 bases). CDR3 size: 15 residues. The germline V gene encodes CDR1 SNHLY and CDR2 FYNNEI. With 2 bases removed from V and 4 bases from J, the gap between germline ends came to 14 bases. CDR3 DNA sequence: TGTGCCAGCAGTGAATTGGGGGGGCAGGCCACTGAAGCTTTCTTT. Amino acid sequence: CASSELGGQATEAFF.

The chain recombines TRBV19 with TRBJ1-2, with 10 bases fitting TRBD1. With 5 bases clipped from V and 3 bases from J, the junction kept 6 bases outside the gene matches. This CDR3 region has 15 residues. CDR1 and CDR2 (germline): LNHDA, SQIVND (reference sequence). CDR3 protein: CASSAGTGAYYGYTF. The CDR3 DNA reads TGTGCCAGTAGTGCCGGGACAGGGGCCTACTATGGCTACACCTTC.

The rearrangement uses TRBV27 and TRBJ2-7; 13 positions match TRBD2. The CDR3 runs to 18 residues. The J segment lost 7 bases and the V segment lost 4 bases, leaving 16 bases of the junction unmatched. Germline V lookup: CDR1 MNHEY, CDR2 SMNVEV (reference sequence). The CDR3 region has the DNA TGTGCCAGCAGTTCATCCGGGACTAGCGGGGTCTTGGCGAGTGAGCAGTACTTC. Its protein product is CASSSSGTSGVLASEQYF.

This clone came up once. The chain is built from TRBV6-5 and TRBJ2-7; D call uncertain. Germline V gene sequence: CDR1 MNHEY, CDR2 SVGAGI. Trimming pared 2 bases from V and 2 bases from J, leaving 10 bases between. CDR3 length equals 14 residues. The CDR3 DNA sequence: TGTGCCAGCAGTTACAGATCACTCGCCTACGAGCAGTACTTC. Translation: CASSYRSLAYEQYF.

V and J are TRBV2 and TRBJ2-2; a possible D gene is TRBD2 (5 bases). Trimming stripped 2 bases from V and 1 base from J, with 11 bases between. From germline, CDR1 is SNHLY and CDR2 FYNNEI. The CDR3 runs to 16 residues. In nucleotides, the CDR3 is TGTGCCAGCAGTGAAAGGCGGGTAGAGAACACCGGGGAGCTGTTTTTT. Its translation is CASSERRVENTGELFF.

The CDR3 sequence: CASSSSTGGSGELFF. The CDR3 DNA follows: TGTGCCAGCAGCTCATCGACAGGGGGCAGCGGGGAGCTGTTTTTT. V and J are TRBV7-3 and TRBJ2-2; TRBD1 matches 10 bases. After removal of 4 bases from V and 7 bases from J, the junction contained 6 bases not matched to a gene. The CDR3 is 15 amino acids. Germline CDR1 and CDR2: SGHTA and FQGTGA.

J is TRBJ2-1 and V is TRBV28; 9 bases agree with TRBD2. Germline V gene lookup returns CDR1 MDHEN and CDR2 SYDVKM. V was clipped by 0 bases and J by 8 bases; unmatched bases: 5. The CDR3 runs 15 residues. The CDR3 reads CASSLWTSGKDEQFF. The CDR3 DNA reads TGTGCCAGCAGTTTATGGACTAGCGGAAAGGATGAGCAGTTCTTC.

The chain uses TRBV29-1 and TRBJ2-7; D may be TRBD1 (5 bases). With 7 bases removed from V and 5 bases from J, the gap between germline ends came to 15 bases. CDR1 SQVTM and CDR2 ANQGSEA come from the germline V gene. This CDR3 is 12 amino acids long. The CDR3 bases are TGCAGCGGACAGTCAAACACGGACGAGCAGTACTTC. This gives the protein CSGQSNTDEQYF.

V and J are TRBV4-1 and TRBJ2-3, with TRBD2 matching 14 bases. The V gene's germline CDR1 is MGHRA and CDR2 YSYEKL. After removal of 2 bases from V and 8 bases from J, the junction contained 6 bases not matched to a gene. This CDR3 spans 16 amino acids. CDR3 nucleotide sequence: TGCGCCAGCAGCCAACCGGGACTAGCGGGGGAGGCTACGCAGTATTTT. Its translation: CASSQPGLAGEATQYF.

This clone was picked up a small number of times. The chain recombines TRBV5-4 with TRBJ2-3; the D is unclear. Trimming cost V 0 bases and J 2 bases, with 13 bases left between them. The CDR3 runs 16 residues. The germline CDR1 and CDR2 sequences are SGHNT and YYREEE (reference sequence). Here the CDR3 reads CASSLDQSGLTDTQYF. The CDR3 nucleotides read TGTGCCAGCAGCTTGGACCAATCTGGCCTCACAGATACGCAGTATTTT.

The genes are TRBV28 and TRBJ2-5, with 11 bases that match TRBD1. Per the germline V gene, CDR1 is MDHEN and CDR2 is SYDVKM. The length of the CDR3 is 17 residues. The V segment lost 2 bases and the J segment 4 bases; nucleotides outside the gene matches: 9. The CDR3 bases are TGTGCCAGCAGTTTACGCGGACAGGGGGCAAGGGGAGAGACCCAGTACTTC. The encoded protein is CASSLRGQGARGETQYF. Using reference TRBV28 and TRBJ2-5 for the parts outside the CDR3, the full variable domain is DVKVTQSSRYLVKRTGEKVFLECVQDMDHENMFWYRQDPGLGLRLIYFSYDVKMKEKGDIPEGYSVSREKKERFSLILESASTNQTSMYLCASSLRGQGARGETQYFGPGTRLLVL.

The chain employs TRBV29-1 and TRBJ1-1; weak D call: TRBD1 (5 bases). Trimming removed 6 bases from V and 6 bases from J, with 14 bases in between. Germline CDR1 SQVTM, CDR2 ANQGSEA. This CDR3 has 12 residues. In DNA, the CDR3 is TGCAGCGTGTCCCCGGCGGGGGCTGAAGCTTTCTTT. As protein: CSVSPAGAEAFF.

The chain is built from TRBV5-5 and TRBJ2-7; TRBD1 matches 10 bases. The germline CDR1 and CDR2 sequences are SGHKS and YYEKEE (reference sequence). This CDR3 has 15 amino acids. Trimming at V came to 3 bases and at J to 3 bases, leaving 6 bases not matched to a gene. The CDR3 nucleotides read TGTGCCAGCAGCTGGGGACAGGGGAACATCTACGAGCAGTACTTC. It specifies CASSWGQGNIYEQYF.

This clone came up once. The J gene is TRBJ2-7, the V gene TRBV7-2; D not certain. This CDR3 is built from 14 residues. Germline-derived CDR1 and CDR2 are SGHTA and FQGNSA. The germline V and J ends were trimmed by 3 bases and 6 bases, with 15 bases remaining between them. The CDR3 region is CASSFSLLTLEQYF. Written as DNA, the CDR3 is TGTGCCAGCAGCTTTTCACTACTCACCCTCGAGCAGTACTTC.

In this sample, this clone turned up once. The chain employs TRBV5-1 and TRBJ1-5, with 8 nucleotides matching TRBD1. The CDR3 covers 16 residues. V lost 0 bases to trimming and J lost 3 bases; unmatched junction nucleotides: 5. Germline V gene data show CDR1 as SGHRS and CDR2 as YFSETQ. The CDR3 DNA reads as TGCGCCAGCAGCTTGGGGGTGACAGGGGTCAATCAGCCCCAGCATTTT. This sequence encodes CASSLGVTGVNQPQHF.

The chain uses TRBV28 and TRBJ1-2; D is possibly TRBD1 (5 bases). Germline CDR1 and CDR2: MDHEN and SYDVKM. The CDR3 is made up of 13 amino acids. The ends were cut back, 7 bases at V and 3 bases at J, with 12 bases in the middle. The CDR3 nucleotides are TGTGCCAGCATCGCGGCGGGGGACTATGGCTACACCTTC. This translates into CASIAAGDYGYTF.

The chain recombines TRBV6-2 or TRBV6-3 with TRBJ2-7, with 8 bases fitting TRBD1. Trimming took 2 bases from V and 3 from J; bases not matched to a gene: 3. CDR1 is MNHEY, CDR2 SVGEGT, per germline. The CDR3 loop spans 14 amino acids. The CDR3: CASSYLGQGYEQYF. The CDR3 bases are TGTGCCAGCAGTTACCTTGGACAGGGCTACGAGCAGTACTTC.

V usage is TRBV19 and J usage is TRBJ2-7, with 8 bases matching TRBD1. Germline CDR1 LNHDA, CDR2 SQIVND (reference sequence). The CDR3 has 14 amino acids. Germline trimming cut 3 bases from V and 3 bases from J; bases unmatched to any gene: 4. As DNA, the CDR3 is TGTGCCAGTAGTATTATGGGGACAGGCTACGAGCAGTACTTC. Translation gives CASSIMGTGYEQYF. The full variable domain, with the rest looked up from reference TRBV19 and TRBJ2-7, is DGGITQSPKYLFRKEGQNVTLSCEQNLNHDAMYWYRQDPGQGLRLIYYSQIVNDFQKGDIAEGYSVSREKKESFPLTVTSAQKNPTAFYLCASSIMGTGYEQYFGPGTRLTVT.